This entry lists 13 T cell receptor beta chains sequenced from one sample in a study of blood T cell repertoires in COVID-19. Here immunoSEQ multiplex PCR was the method, and the copy in TCRdb shows in-frame clones only, minus some. The profile shows 65,000 or so clones, more than 75% of them singletons. The sample taken for sequencing was peripheral blood. These receptors were taken from a man aged 55 to 69 with acute or convalescent COVID-19.

DNA for the CDR3: TGCGCCAGCAGCCCTCCGGGACAGGAGAATGAAAAACTGTTTTTT. This translates into CASSPPGQENEKLFF. The chain couples TRBV5-1 to TRBJ1-4; the match to TRBD1 covers 8 bases. Germline CDR1 is SGHRS and CDR2 is YFSETQ. The V and J ends lost 4 bases and 5 bases, in that order; junction bases with no gene match: 7. The CDR3 length is 15 residues.

The genes are TRBV25-1 and TRBJ1-1; possible D gene TRBD1, 6 bases. Germline-derived CDR1 and CDR2 are MGHDK and SYGVNS. The CDR3 loop spans 15 amino acids. V was clipped by 5 bases and J by 1 base, with 14 bases between them. DNA for the CDR3: TGTGCCAGCAGTCCCGCAAGGGGGGGGAACACTGAAGCTTTCTTT. As protein: CASSPARGGNTEAFF.

The rearrangement uses TRBV4-1 and TRBJ2-7; weak D call: TRBD1 (5 bases). Trimming took off 3 bases at V and 2 bases at J, with 14 bases between the two ends. Germline V gene data show CDR1 as MGHRA and CDR2 as YSYEKL. CDR3 length equals 15 residues. CDR3 protein: CASSQQGREPYEQYF. Written as DNA, the CDR3 is TGCGCCAGCAGCCAGCAAGGCAGGGAACCCTACGAGCAGTACTTC.

This clone appeared a few times. The chain has TRBV11-1 and TRBJ2-7; 8 positions match TRBD1. The CDR3 spans 13 residues. Germline V lookup: CDR1 SGHAT, CDR2 FQDESV (reference sequence). The J segment lost 6 bases and the V segment lost 5 bases, leaving 6 bases of the junction unmatched. The CDR3 nucleotides are TGTGCCAGCAGCCAGGACAGGGTGGGCGAGCAGTACTTC. It specifies CASSQDRVGEQYF.

This chain connects TRBV5-4 to TRBJ2-2, with D possibly TRBD1 on 5 matching bases. Trimming stripped 4 bases from V and 4 bases from J, with 23 bases between. The CDR3 is 18 residues long. Germline V gives CDR1 SGHNT, CDR2 YYREEE (reference sequence). In nucleotides, the CDR3 is TGTGCCAGCAGCCAACCCAGAGGACAAGCCTCAAGCACCGGGGAGCTGTTTTTT. This translates into CASSQPRGQASSTGELFF.

For the CDR3, the DNA is TGTGCCAGCAGTGAATCGGGGTTATACAATCAGCCCCAGCATTTT. It specifies CASSESGLYNQPQHF. The chain couples TRBV2 to TRBJ1-5; the D is unclear. Trimming cost V 2 bases and J 3 bases, with 11 bases left between them. From germline, CDR1 is SNHLY and CDR2 FYNNEI. The CDR3 sequence is 15 residues long.

The V call is TRBV14, the J call TRBJ1-4; 7 bases are shared with TRBD1. CDR3 length: 16 amino acids. V lost 0 bases and J lost 8; bases outside the gene matches: 9. The germline CDR1 and CDR2 sequences are SGHDN and FVKESK. The CDR3 reads CASSQETGASLEKLFF. CDR3 nucleotides: TGTGCCAGCAGCCAAGAAACAGGGGCGTCTCTCGAAAAACTGTTTTTT.

The chain joins TRBV5-6 to TRBJ2-7, with D unresolved. Trimming left V 5 bases short and J 6 bases short, with 12 bases between. Germline V gene data show CDR1 as SGHDT and CDR2 as YYEEEE. The CDR3 runs to 12 residues. CDR3 nucleotides: TGTGCCAGCAGGCCCCGCGTTGCCGAGCAGTACTTC. Its translation is CASRPRVAEQYF.

The chain has TRBV3-1 (or the pseudogene TRBV3-2) and TRBJ2-2; 7 bases match TRBD1. Per germline, CDR1 LGHDT and CDR2 YNNKEL (reference sequence). The CDR3 covers 12 residues. In DNA, the CDR3 is TGTGCGAGTCAGGGGGACACCGGGGAGCTGTTTTTT. This translates into CASQGDTGELFF.

The V call is TRBV6-5, the J call TRBJ2-7; a possible D gene is TRBD1 (6 bases). The germline gives CDR1 MNHEY, CDR2 SVGAGI. The V gene lost 6 bases and the J gene lost 3 bases, with 18 bases spanning the gap. The CDR3 totals 15 residues. The CDR3 region has the DNA TGTGCCAGCAGAGATTATACGGGACAAATCTACGAGCAGTACTTC. Translated, it gives CASRDYTGQIYEQYF.

This chain connects TRBV29-1 to TRBJ1-1, with unresolved D. The CDR3 length is 12 residues. Germline assignment: CDR1 SQVTM and CDR2 ANQGSEA. V gave up 7 bases and J gave up 1 base, with 10 bases separating them. The CDR3: CSAKRGNTEAFF. Written as DNA, the CDR3 is TGCAGCGCTAAACGGGGGAACACTGAAGCTTTCTTT.

The chain uses TRBV21-1 and TRBJ1-5; the D call of TRBD1 is as the table states it, not checked on the DNA. TRBV21-1 is recorded as a pseudogene. The CDR3 extends over 16 amino acids. The chain's CDR3 is CASSKERTGSGQPQHF. The CDR3 DNA follows: TGTGCCAGCAGCAAAGAACGGACAGGGAGTGGACAGCCCCAGCATTTT.

This clone occurred a few times. The chain joins TRBV18 to TRBJ1-1, with D perhaps TRBD1 (6 bases). Germline V CDR1 and CDR2: KGHSH, LQKENI. This CDR3 region has 15 residues. The V end lost 3 bases, the J end lost 1 base, and 12 bases lay between the germline ends. The CDR3 spells CASSPLQGRNTEAFF. DNA for the CDR3: TGTGCCAGCTCACCCCTACAGGGTAGGAACACTGAAGCTTTCTTT.